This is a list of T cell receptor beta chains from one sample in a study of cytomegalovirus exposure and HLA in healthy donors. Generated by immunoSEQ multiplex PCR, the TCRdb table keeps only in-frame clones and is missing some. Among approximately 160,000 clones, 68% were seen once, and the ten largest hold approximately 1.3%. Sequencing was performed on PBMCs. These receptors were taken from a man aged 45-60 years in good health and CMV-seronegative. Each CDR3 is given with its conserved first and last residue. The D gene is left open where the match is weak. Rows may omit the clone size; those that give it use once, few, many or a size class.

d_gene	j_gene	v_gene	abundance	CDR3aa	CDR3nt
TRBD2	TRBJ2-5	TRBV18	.	CASSLAGTQETQYF	TGTGCCAGCTCCCTAGCGGGGACCCAAGAGACCCAGTACTTC
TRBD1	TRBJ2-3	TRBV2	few	CASRPGQGRTDTQYF	TGTGCCAGCAGGCCGGGACAGGGGCGAACAGATACGCAGTATTTT
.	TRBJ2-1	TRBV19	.	CASNEGQTYNEQFF	TGTGCCAGTAACGAGGGACAAACCTACAATGAGCAGTTCTTC
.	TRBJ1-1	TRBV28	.	CASLPSGEVGTEAFF	TGTGCCAGCCTTCCGTCAGGGGAAGTCGGCACTGAAGCTTTCTTT
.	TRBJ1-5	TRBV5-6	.	CASSSGDNQPQHF	TGTGCCAGCAGCTCCGGAGACAATCAGCCCCAGCATTTT
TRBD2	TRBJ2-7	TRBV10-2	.	CASSESGPSGSYEQYF	TGCGCCAGCAGTGAGTCAGGGCCTAGCGGGTCCTACGAGCAGTACTTC
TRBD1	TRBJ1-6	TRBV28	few	CASSPGQGRTPLHF	TGTGCCAGCAGTCCGGGACAGGGGAGAACACCCCTCCACTTT
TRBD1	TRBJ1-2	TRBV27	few	CASRTRDRGAVGYGYTF	TGTGCCAGCAGAACCCGGGACAGAGGGGCCGTAGGGTATGGCTACACCTTC
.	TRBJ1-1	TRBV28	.	CASSLSYTEAFF	TGTGCCAGCAGTTTATCGTACACTGAAGCTTTCTTT
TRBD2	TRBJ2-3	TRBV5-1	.	CASSLETSGRTDTQYF	TGCGCCAGCAGCTTGGAGACTAGCGGCCGCACAGATACGCAGTATTTT
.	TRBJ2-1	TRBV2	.	CASTYRDEQFF	TGTGCCAGCACCTACAGAGATGAGCAGTTCTTC
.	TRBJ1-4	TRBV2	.	CAATEPATNEKLFF	TGTGCCGCCACAGAGCCTGCAACTAATGAAAAACTGTTTTTT
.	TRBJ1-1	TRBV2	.	CASSRTYTEAFF	TGTGCCAGCAGTAGGACATATACTGAAGCTTTCTTT
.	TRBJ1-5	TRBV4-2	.	CASSQDPGGGRSNQPQHF	TGTGCCAGCAGCCAAGATCCGGGGGGCGGACGGAGCAATCAGCCCCAGCATTTT
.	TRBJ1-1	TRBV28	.	CASRRGLNTEAFF	TGTGCCAGCAGGAGGGGGTTGAACACTGAAGCTTTCTTT
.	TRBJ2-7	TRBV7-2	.	CASSFLPDRSYEQYF	TGTGCCAGCAGCTTCCTTCCGGACAGATCCTACGAGCAGTACTTC
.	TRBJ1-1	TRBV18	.	CASSQRQSNMNTEAFF	TGTGCCAGCTCCCAGAGACAGTCAAATATGAACACTGAAGCTTTCTTT
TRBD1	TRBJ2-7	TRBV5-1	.	CASSLAQGARYEQYF	TGCGCCAGCAGCTTGGCGCAGGGGGCGCGGTACGAGCAGTACTTC
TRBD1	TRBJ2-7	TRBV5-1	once	CASSLGDRVYEQYF	TGCGCCAGCAGTCTAGGGGACAGGGTCTACGAGCAGTACTTC
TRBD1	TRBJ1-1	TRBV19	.	CASSLRTGVETEAFF	TGTGCCAGTAGTCTAAGGACAGGGGTGGAAACTGAAGCTTTCTTT
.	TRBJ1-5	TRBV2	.	CASSGTVTQPQHF	TGTGCCAGCAGTGGGACAGTTACTCAGCCCCAGCATTTT
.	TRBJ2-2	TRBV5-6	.	CASSFMRGRVTGELFF	TGTGCCAGCAGCTTTATGCGGGGACGGGTCACCGGGGAGCTGTTTTTT
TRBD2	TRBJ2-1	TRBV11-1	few	CASSLGVAGGDNEQFF	TGTGCCAGCAGCTTAGGGGTCGCGGGGGGGGACAATGAGCAGTTCTTC
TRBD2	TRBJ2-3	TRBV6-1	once	CASSEVGRGGSDTQYF	TGTGCCAGCAGTGAAGTAGGGCGGGGGGGGTCAGATACGCAGTATTTT
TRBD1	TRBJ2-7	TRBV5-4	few	CASSPPGQGLDEQYF	TGTGCCAGCAGCCCCCCGGGACAGGGGTTGGACGAGCAGTACTTC
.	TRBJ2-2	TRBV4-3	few	CASSQDDRRTGELFF	TGCGCCAGCAGCCAAGATGACCGGAGGACCGGGGAGCTGTTTTTT
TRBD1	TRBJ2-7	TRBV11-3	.	CASSYRQGRSYDEQYF	TGTGCCAGCAGCTACCGACAGGGTAGGAGCTACGACGAGCAGTACTTC
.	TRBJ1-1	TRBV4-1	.	CASSQDLAVEAFF	TGCGCCAGCAGCCAAGATTTGGCAGTTGAAGCTTTCTTT
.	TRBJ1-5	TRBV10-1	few	CASSESRGRDQPQHF	TGCGCCAGCAGTGAGTCGAGAGGGCGCGATCAGCCCCAGCATTTT
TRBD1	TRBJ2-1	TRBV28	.	CASTQGGGQGFNEQFF	TGTGCCAGCACTCAAGGGGGAGGACAGGGCTTTAATGAGCAGTTCTTC
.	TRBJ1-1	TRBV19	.	CASSEVSYTEAFF	TGTGCCAGTAGTGAGGTATCGTACACTGAAGCTTTCTTT
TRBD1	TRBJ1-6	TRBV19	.	CASSLFPGQGASSYNSPLHF	TGTGCCAGTAGTCTCTTTCCGGGACAGGGGGCTAGCTCCTATAATTCACCCCTCCACTTT
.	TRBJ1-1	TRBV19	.	CASSIGRGNTEAFF	TGTGCCAGTAGTATAGGCAGGGGGAACACTGAAGCTTTCTTT
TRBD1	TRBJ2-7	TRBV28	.	CASTPPGQRVYEQYF	TGTGCCAGCACTCCCCCGGGACAGAGAGTTTACGAGCAGTACTTC
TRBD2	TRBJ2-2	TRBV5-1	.	CASSLTSGSYTGELFF	TGCGCCAGCAGCTTGACTAGCGGGTCTTACACCGGGGAGCTGTTTTTT
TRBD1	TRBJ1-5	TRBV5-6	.	CASSSGQGPGGNQPQHF	TGTGCCAGCAGCTCGGGACAGGGGCCAGGGGGTAATCAGCCCCAGCATTTT
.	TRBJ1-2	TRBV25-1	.	CASSEKAGGRNYGYTF	TGTGCCAGCAGTGAAAAAGCGGGCGGCCGGAACTATGGCTACACCTTC
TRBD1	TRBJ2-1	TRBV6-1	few	CASSEVPWTGKRNEQFF	TGTGCCAGCAGTGAAGTCCCCTGGACAGGGAAGAGGAATGAGCAGTTCTTC
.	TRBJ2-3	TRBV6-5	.	CASSYRGTDTQYF	TGTGCCAGCAGTTATCGTGGCACAGATACGCAGTATTTT
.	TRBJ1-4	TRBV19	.	CASSTGPNEKLFF	TGTGCCAGTAGCACAGGGCCTAATGAAAAACTGTTTTTT
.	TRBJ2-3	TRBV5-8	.	CASSSSPTDTQYF	TGTGCCAGCAGCTCGTCCCCCACAGATACGCAGTATTTT
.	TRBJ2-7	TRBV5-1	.	CASSLRTPYEQYF	TGCGCCAGCAGCTTGAGGACACCTTACGAGCAGTACTTC
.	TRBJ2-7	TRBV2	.	CASRSGQAYEQYF	TGTGCCAGCAGATCGGGACAAGCCTACGAGCAGTACTTC
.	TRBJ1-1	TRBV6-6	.	CASSGTLNTEAFF	TGTGCCAGCAGTGGGACATTGAACACTGAAGCTTTCTTT
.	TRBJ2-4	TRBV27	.	CASRTKNIQYF	TGTGCCAGCAGGACAAAGAACATTCAGTACTTC
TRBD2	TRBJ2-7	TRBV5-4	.	CASSNIAGSYEQYF	TGTGCCAGCAGCAATATAGCGGGGTCCTACGAGCAGTACTTC